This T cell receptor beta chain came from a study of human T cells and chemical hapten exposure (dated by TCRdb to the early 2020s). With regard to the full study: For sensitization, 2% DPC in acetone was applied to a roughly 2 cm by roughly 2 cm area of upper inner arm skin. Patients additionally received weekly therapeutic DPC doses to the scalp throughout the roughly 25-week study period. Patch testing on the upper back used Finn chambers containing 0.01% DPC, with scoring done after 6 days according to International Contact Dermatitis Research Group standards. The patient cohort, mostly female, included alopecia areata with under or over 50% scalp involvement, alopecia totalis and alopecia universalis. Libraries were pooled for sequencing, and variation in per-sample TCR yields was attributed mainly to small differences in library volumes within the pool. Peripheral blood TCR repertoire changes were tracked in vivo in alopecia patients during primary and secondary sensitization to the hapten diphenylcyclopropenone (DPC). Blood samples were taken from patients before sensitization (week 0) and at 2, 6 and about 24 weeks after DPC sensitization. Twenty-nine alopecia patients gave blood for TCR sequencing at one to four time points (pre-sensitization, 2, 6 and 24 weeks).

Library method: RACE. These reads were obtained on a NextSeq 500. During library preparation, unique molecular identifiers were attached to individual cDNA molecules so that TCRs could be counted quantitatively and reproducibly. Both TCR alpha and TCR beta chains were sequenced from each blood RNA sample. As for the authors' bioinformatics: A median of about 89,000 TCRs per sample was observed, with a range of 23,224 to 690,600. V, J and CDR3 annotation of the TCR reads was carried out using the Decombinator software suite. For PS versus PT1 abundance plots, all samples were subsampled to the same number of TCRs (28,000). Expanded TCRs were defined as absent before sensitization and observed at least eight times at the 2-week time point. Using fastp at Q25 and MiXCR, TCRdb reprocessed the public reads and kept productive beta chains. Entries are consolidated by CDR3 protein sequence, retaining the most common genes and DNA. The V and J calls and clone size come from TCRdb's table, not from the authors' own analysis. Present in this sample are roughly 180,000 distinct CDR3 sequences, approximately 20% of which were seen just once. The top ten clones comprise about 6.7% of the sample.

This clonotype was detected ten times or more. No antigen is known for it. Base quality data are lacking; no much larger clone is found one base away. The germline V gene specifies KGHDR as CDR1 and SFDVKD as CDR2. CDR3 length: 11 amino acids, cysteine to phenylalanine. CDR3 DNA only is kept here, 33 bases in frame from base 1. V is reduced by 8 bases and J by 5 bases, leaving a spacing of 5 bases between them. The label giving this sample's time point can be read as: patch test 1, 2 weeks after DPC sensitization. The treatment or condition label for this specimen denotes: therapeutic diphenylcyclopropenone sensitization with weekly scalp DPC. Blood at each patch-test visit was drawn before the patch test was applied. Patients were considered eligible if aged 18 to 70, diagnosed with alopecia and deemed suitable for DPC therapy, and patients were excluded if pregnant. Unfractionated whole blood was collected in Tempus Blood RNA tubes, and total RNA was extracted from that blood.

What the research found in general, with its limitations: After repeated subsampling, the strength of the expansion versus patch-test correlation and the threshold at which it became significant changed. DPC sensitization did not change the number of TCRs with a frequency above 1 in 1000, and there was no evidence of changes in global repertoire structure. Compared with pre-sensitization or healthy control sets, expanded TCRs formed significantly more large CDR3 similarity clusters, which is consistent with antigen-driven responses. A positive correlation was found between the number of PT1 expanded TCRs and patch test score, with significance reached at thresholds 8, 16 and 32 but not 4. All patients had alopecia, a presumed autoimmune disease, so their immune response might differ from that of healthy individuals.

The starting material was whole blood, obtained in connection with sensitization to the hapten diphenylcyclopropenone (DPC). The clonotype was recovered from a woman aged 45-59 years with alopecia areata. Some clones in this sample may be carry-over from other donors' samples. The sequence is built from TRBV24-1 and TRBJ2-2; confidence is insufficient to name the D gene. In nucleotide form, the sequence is TGTGCCACCATGAGTACCGGGGAGCTGTTTTTT. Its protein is CATMSTGELFF.